What follows are 6 T cell receptor beta chains derived from one specimen sequenced in a study of human T cells and chemical hapten exposure. TCRdb itself ran the 5' RACE reads through MiXCR, one entry per CDR3 protein. The sample lists tens of thousands of distinct CDR3 sequences, less than 20% occurring once. Whole blood, unfractionated, served as the material for total RNA extraction. Source of these receptors: a female donor in good health.

This clonotype was recorded a few times. The V and J genes are TRBV20-1 and TRBJ1-6; 7 positions agree with TRBD1. The V gene end was trimmed by 2 bases and the J gene end by 7 bases; junction bases not matched to a gene: 5. The CDR3 covers 14 residues. Germline V CDR1 and CDR2: DFQATT, SNEGSKA (reference sequence). The CDR3 region is CSARTGTENSPLHF. CDR3 nucleotide sequence: TGCAGTGCTAGAACAGGGACAGAAAATTCACCCCTCCACTTT.

The genes are TRBV19 and TRBJ1-2; 10 bases are shared with TRBD1. There are 15 residues in the CDR3. V lost 7 bases, J lost 7 bases, and 12 bases stayed unmatched. Germline V CDR1 and CDR2: LNHDA, SQIVND (reference sequence). CDR3 coding DNA: TGTGCCAGTAAATTCAGGCGACAGGGGGCTCTTGGCTACACCTTC. Translating gives CASKFRRQGALGYTF. The whole variable domain, filled in from reference TRBV19 and TRBJ1-2, reads DGGITQSPKYLFRKEGQNVTLSCEQNLNHDAMYWYRQDPGQGLRLIYYSQIVNDFQKGDIAEGYSVSREKKESFPLTVTSAQKNPTAFYLCASKFRRQGALGYTFGSGTRLTVV.

The chain joins TRBV4-1 to TRBJ1-6; tentatively, D is TRBD1 (5 bases). The CDR3 is 15 amino acids. Germline V CDR1 and CDR2: MGHRA, YSYEKL. Trimming shortened V by 1 base and J by 9 bases, and 13 bases separated the two germline ends. DNA for the CDR3: TGCGCCAGCAGCCAAGCTCTCCAGGGAGTTTCACCCCTCCACTTT. The encoded protein is CASSQALQGVSPLHF.

This clonotype showed up just a few times. The chain carries TRBV7-2 and TRBJ2-2; D gene ambiguous. Germline V gives CDR1 SGHTA, CDR2 FQGNSA. Trimming took 2 bases from V and 7 from J, leaving 5 bases between them. The length of the CDR3 is 12 residues. The CDR3 bases are TGTGCCAGCAGCTTAAAGGTCGGGGAGCTGTTTTTT. Amino acids: CASSLKVGELFF.

This chain joins TRBV12-3 or TRBV12-4 and TRBJ1-5, with 10 bases that match TRBD1. Unmatched junction bases numbered 4, after V lost 6 bases and J lost 2 bases. The CDR3 consists of 15 residues. CDR3 amino acids: CASRPGTGGNQPQHF. The CDR3 DNA is TGTGCCAGCAGACCCGGGACAGGGGGCAATCAGCCCCAGCATTTT.

Many counts were recorded for this clonotype. V and J are TRBV6-6 and TRBJ1-4; weak D call: TRBD1 (5 bases). Germline CDR1 is MNHNY and CDR2 is SVGAGI (reference sequence). Trimming removed 4 bases at V and 6 bases at J, with 12 bases between. The CDR3 covers 14 residues. CDR3 nucleotides: TGTGCCAGCAGTTTATCAGGGCAGGATGAAAAACTGTTTTTT. Encoded protein: CASSLSGQDEKLFF.